The rows below give T cell receptor beta chains drawn from one sample of a study of blood T cells in healthy people across ages. TCRdb redid the calling of the 5' RACE reads with MiXCR, one entry per CDR3 protein. The sample lists approximately 690,000 distinct CDR3 sequences; under 70% were seen once. Sequenced: blood. The origin of the receptors is a man aged 60 to 69 in good health. Both conserved end residues are trimmed from each CDR3.

V | CDR3
TRBV3-1 | ASSQTVRETQY
TRBV4-2 | ASSQDWMVATDTQY
TRBV10-3 | AISESLWGEQF
TRBV2 | ASTTKRVGTDTQY
TRBV6-1 | ASSVGLAETQY
TRBV20-1 | SARDPTKGNYQPQH
TRBV5-1 | ASSLAADLNTGELF
TRBV20-1 | SAPRETQY
TRBV7-2 | ASSLAPVGGWAFYEQF
TRBV5-1 | ASSLAASGGQQF
TRBV7-2 | ASSPDRSQETQY
TRBV12-3/TRBV12-4 | ASSTRDTPGGYT
TRBV7-9 | ASSLVRDSYGYT
TRBV7-9 | ASSLGTNTEAF
TRBV27 | ASSFGQGGFTEAF
TRBV4-1 | ASSPGQYNEQY
TRBV12-3/TRBV12-4 | ASSSSGGVYEQY
TRBV7-2 | ASSLVAGGGGSEQF
TRBV4-2 | AGSQDPSGGTYEQY
TRBV12-3/TRBV12-4 | ASSFIWRGGSTDTQY
TRBV10-3 | AISVYGEGRETQY
TRBV6-5 | ASRSGDSNSYEQY
TRBV6-1 | AGRQGGTNEKLF
TRBV7-2 | ASSPSPPETQY
TRBV10-2 | ASSEQWAEAF
TRBV7-9 | ASSLHQGRNKNIQY
TRBV4-1 | ASSRATTSGGAIGTDTQY
TRBV12-3/TRBV12-4 | ASSLAVARGETQY
TRBV6-6 | ASGPRGNLETQY
TRBV7-9 | ATSLEGARAEGYGYT
TRBV9 | ASSPDRAPYEQY
TRBV27 | ASSLVLAGGLGRADTQY
TRBV2 | ASSATQGQETQY
TRBV6-6 | ASSYVSDAHLGGYT
TRBV10-3 | AIRTDRGEETQY
TRBV5-1 | ASSLGDSTSLEQY
TRBV6-5 | ASRESGTGETQY
TRBV9 | ASSVGLAGYNEQF
TRBV2 | ASKGQLYPQY
TRBV12-3/TRBV12-4 | ASSQQGSYEQY
TRBV12-3/TRBV12-4 | ASNCFGGHLGGELF
TRBV6-1 | ASTLQGLDGYT
TRBV20-1 | SARVRTSGTDTQY
TRBV2 | ASTIGDTQY
TRBV20-1 | SAPYAANYGYT
TRBV20-1 | SARELGIGSYNYGYT